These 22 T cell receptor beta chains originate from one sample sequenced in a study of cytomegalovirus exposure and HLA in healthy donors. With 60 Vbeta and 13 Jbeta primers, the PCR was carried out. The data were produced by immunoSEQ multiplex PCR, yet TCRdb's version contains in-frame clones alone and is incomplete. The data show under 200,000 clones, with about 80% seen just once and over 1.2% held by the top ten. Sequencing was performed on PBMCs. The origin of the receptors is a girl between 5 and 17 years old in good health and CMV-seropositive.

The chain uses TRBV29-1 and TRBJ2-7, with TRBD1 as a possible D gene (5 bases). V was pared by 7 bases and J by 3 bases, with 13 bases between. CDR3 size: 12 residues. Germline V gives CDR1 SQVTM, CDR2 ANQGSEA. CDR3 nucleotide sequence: TGCAGCGCAGTTACAGGCAGCTACGAGCAGTACTTC. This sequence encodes CSAVTGSYEQYF.

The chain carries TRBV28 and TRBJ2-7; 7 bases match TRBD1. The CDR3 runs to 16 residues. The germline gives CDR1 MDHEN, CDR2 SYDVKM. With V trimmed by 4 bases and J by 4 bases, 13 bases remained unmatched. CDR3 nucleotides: TGTGCCAGCAGTTCCTATGGGGCAGGGGGTGGGTACGAGCAGTACTTC. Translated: CASSSYGAGGGYEQYF.

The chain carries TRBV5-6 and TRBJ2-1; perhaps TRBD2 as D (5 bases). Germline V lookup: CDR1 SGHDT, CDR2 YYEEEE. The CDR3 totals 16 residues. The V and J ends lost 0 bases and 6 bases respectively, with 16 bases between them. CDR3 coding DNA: TGTGCCAGCAGCTTGGAGTGGAACGGAGGACGCAATGAGCAGTTCTTC. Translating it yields CASSLEWNGGRNEQFF.

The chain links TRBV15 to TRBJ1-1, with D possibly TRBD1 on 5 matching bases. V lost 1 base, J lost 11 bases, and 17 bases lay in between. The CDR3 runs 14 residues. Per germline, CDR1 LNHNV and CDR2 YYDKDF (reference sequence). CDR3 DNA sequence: TGTGCCACCAGCAGAGTCCCCCGGACAAGAACCGCTTTCTTT. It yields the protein CATSRVPRTRTAFF.

The CDR3 DNA is TGTGCCAGCAGTGAAGTCATCACAGATACGCAGTATTTT. Translated, it gives CASSEVITDTQYF. The chain uses TRBV6-1 and TRBJ2-3, with D uncertain. Between the trimmed V and J ends, which lost 1 base and 2 bases, there was a span of 4 bases. Germline V gene sequence: CDR1 MNHNS, CDR2 SASEGT. CDR3 size: 13 residues.

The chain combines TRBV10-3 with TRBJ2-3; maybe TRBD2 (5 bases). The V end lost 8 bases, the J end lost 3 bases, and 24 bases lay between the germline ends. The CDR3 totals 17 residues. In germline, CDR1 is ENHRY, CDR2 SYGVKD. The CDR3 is CAIYGGGNGIWTDTQYF. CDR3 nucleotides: TGTGCCATCTATGGTGGTGGTAACGGGATTTGGACAGATACGCAGTATTTT.

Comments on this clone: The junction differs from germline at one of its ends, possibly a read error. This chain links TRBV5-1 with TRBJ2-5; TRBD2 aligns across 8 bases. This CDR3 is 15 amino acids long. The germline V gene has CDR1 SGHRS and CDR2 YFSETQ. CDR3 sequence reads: CASSLAAGVGEAQYF. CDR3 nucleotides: TGCGCCAGCAGCTTGGCAGCGGGAGTGGGAGAGGCCCAGTACTTC.

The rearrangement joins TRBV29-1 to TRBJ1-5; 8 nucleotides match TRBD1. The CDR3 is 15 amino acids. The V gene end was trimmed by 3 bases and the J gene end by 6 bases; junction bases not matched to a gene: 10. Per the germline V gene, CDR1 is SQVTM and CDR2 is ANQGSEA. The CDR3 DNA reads TGCAGCGTTGATAGCGGACAGGGTACCGGTCAGCCCCAGCATTTT. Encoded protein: CSVDSGQGTGQPQHF.

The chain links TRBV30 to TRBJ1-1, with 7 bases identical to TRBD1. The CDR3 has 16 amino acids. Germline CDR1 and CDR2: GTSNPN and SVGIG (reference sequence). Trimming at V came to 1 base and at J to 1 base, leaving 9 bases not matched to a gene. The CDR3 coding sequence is TGTGCCTGGAGTGCTAAACAAGGGACAGAGAACACTGAAGCTTTCTTT. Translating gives CAWSAKQGTENTEAFF.

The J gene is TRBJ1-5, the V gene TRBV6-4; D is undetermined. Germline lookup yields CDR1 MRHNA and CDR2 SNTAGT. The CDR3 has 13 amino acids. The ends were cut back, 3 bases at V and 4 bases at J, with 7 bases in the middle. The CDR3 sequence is CASSETLNQPQHF. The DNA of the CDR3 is TGTGCCAGCAGTGAGACACTTAATCAGCCCCAGCATTTT.

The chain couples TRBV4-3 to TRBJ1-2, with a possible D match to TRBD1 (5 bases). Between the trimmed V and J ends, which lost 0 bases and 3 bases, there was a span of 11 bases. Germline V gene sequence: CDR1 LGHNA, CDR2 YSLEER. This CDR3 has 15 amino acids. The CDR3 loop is CASSQDNPGYYGYTF. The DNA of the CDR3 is TGCGCCAGCAGCCAAGATAACCCAGGGTACTATGGCTACACCTTC.

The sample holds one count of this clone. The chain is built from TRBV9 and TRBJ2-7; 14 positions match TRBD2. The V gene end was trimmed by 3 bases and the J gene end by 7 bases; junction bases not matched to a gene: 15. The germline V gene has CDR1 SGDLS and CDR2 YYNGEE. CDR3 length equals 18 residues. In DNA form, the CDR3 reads TGTGCCAGCAGCGGCGCGGGGACCGGGACTAGCGGGAGTGGGGAGCAGTACTTC. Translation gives CASSGAGTGTSGSGEQYF.

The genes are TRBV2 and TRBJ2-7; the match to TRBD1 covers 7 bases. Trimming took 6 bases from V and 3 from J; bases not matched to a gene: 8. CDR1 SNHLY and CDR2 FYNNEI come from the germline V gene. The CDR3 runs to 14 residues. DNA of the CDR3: TGTGCCAGCAGGGCCGGACAGGCTTTCTACGAGCAGTACTTC. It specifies CASRAGQAFYEQYF. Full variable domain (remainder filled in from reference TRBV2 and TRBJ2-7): EPEVTQTPSHQVTQMGQEVILRCVPISNHLYFYWYRQILGQKVEFLVSFYNNEISEKSEIFDDQFSVERPDGSNFTLKIRSTKLEDSAMYFCASRAGQAFYEQYFGPGTRLTVT.

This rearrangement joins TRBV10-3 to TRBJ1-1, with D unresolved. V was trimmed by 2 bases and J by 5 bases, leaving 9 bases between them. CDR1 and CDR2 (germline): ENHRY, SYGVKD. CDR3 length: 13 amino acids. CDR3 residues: CAISEGSWTEAFF. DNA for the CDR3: TGTGCCATCAGTGAGGGGAGTTGGACTGAAGCTTTCTTT.

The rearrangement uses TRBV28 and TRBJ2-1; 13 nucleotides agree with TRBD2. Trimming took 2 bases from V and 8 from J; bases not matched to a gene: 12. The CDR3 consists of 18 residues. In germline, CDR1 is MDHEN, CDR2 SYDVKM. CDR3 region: CASSLRGGTSGARDEQFF. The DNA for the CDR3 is TGTGCCAGCAGTTTACGGGGGGGGACTAGCGGGGCAAGGGATGAGCAGTTCTTC.

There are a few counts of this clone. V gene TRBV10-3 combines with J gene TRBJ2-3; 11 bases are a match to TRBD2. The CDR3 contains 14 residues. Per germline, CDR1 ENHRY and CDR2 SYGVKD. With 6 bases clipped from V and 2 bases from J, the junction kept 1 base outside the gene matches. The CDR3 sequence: CAIRLAGATDTQYF. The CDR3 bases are TGTGCCATCAGACTAGCGGGGGCCACAGATACGCAGTATTTT.

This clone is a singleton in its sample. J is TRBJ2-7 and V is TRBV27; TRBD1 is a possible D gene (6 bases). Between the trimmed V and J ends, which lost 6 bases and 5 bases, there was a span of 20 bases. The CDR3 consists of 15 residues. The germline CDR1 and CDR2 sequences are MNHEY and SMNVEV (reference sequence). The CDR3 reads CASRGGQRSSHEQYF. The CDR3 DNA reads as TGTGCCAGCAGAGGAGGACAGCGTTCTTCCCACGAGCAGTACTTC.

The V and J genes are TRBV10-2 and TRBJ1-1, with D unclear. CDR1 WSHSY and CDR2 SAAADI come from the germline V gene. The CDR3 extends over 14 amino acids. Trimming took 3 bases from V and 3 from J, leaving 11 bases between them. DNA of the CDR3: TGCGCCAGCAGTGATACCCGCCCGGACACTGAAGCTTTCTTT. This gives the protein CASSDTRPDTEAFF.

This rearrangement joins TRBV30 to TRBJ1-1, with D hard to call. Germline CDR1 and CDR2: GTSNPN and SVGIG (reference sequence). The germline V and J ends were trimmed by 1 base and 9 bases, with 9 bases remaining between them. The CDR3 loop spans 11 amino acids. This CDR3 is CAWSAKEQAFF. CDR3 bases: TGTGCCTGGAGTGCGAAGGAGCAAGCTTTCTTT.

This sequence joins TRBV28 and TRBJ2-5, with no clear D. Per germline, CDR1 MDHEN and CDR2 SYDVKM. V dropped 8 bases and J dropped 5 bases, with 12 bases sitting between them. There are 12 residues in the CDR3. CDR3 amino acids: CASANTYETQYF. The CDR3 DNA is TGTGCCAGCGCGAATACCTACGAGACCCAGTACTTC.

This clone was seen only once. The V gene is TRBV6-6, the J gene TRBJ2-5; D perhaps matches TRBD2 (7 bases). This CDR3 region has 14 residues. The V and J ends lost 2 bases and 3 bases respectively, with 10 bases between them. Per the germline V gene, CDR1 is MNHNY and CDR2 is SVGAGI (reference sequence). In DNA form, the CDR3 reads TGTGCCAGCAGTTACAGGGGGGGCAAAGAGACCCAGTACTTC. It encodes CASSYRGGKETQYF.

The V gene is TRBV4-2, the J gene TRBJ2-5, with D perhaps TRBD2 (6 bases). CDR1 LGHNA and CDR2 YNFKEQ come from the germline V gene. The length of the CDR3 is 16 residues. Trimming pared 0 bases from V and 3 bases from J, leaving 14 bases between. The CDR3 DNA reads TGTGCCAGCAGCCAAGATGGGGCGGGGAGCGAAGAGACCCAGTACTTC. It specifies CASSQDGAGSEETQYF.